The present entry profiles one T cell receptor beta chain with its context. The antigen remains unidentified. This record belongs to a study of prognosis after radiotherapy for stage I lung cancer. The genomic DNA TCR beta CDR3 region underwent two rounds of multiplex PCR. The use of primers specific to each TRBV and TRBJ gene characterized first-round PCR. TCRdb itself ran the multiplex PCR reads through MiXCR, one entry per CDR3 protein. Among tens of thousands of distinct CDR3 sequences, about a third were seen once, and the ten largest hold about 12%. General study points: A drop in unique TCR clone counts was seen after stereotactic body radiation therapy, median around 9,500 versus 6,500.

The V and J ends lost 0 bases and 3 bases respectively, with 15 bases between them. This CDR3 comprises 17 residues. Germline loops: CDR1 MNHEY, CDR2 SMNVEV (reference sequence). The specimen was PBMCs, collected before or after stereotactic body radiation therapy (not recorded which). The receptor's source is a donor aged 50 or older with non-small cell lung cancer. The chain couples TRBV27 to TRBJ2-1; unclear D gene. The CDR3 sequence is CASSLSMYSGLYNEQFF. CDR3 sequence (DNA): TGTGCCAGCAGTTTATCGATGTACTCCGGGCTCTACAATGAGCAGTTCTTC.